What follows are 8 T cell receptor beta chains derived from one specimen sequenced in a study of T cell responses to AZD1222 COVID-19 vaccine (TCRdb year 2021). The method was the immunoSEQ multiplex PCR assay. This is the immuneACCESS table as TCRdb keeps it, with only in-frame sequences that have V and J called. A part of the clones is gone; compared with another copy, unresolved V genes explain less than half, and the rest is unexplained. The sample table contains about 140,000 clones; only one count was recorded for approximately 86% of them. The top ten clonotypes cover approximately 5% of the sample. Taken with the paper, the label for time point translates to: about 28 days (+/-7) after the second vaccine dose. The sequenced sample was peripheral blood, obtained 28 days after the second AZD1222 dose. The receptor source for this set is an adult who received the AZD1222 COVID-19 vaccine.

The chain uses TRBV10-3 and TRBJ2-2; 9 positions match TRBD2. There are 14 residues in the CDR3. Germline CDR1 ENHRY, CDR2 SYGVKD. The ends lost 10 bases at V and 0 bases at J; junction bases unmatched: 3. CDR3 loop: CATGTSPNTGELFF. DNA for the CDR3: TGTGCCACTGGGACTAGCCCGAACACCGGGGAGCTGTTTTTT.

This chain uses TRBV18 with TRBJ2-7; 9 bases fit TRBD1. Per germline, CDR1 KGHSH and CDR2 LQKENI. J was trimmed by 2 bases and V by 3 bases; bases with no gene match: 8. CDR3 length equals 16 residues. CDR3 region: CASSPKSGTGPYEQYF. CDR3 sequence (DNA): TGTGCCAGCTCACCCAAATCCGGGACAGGGCCCTACGAGCAGTACTTC.

This rearrangement joins TRBV18 to TRBJ1-1; 8 nucleotides agree with TRBD1. Trimming cost V 3 bases and J 6 bases; bases outside gene matches: 9. This CDR3 has 15 amino acids. CDR1 and CDR2 (germline): KGHSH, LQKENI. CDR3 amino acids: CASSPPTGGSAEAFF. For the CDR3, the DNA is TGTGCCAGCTCACCCCCTACAGGGGGATCGGCTGAAGCTTTCTTT.

The V call is TRBV14, the J call TRBJ1-6, with D possibly matching TRBD1 (6 bases). This CDR3 region has 16 residues. Trimming removed 5 bases at V and 7 bases at J, with 18 bases between. The germline V gene has CDR1 SGHDN and CDR2 FVKESK. CDR3 residues: CASSYGPQGYNSPLHF. The CDR3, as DNA: TGTGCCAGCAGCTACGGCCCGCAGGGGTACAATTCACCCCTCCACTTT.

The CDR3 DNA sequence: TGCGCCAGCAGCTTAAACGCCCAGGGAGGTCAGCCCCAGCATTTT. Translating gives CASSLNAQGGQPQHF. The genes are TRBV5-1 and TRBJ1-5; TRBD1 is a possible D gene (5 bases). V lost 2 bases and J lost 6, with 15 bases in between. Germline V lookup: CDR1 SGHRS, CDR2 YFSETQ. The CDR3 length is 15 residues.

This clone appeared a single time. This chain links TRBV18 with TRBJ1-1; no clear D. V was cut by 1 base and J by 0 bases, with 12 bases left in between. The germline gives CDR1 KGHSH, CDR2 LQKENI. The CDR3 consists of 16 residues. In DNA, the CDR3 is TGTGCCAGCTCACCACGGTCGGGAGTCATGAACACTGAAGCTTTCTTT. This gives the protein CASSPRSGVMNTEAFF.

This rearrangement joins TRBV7-9 to TRBJ1-2, with 7 bases aligning to TRBD1. V shed 1 base, J shed 3 bases, and the junction held 2 bases outside the gene matches. This CDR3 has 14 residues. Germline-derived CDR1 and CDR2 are SEHNR and FQNEAQ (reference sequence). The CDR3: CASSLGTGDYGYTF. The CDR3 nucleotides are TGTGCCAGCAGCTTAGGAACAGGGGACTATGGCTACACCTTC.

The chain links TRBV7-9 to TRBJ1-1; D remains ambiguous. This CDR3 contains 13 residues. V was cut by 6 bases and J by 2 bases, with 10 bases left in between. Germline values: CDR1 SEHNR, CDR2 FQNEAQ (reference sequence). The CDR3 DNA follows: TGTGCCAGCAGTCCCATGGGAAACACTGAAGCTTTCTTT. Protein sequence: CASSPMGNTEAFF.